One and the same sample provided the 20 T cell receptor beta chains below, sequenced in a study of OX40 agonist ivuxolimab in advanced cancers. The receptor library was made with the immunoSEQ multiplex PCR assay. The table was pulled from immuneACCESS by TCRdb, which kept in-frame rearrangements only. Such tables lose some clones; where checked, under half of the loss comes from unresolved V genes, and the rest has no known cause. The sample table contains 70,000 to 95,000 clones; only one count was recorded for around 92% of them. The leading ten clones occupy roughly 0.5% of the sample. Source: CD4+ or CD8+ T cells sorted from blood, taken in a trial of the OX40 agonist ivuxolimab. Receptors were obtained from an adult with an advanced solid tumor such as melanoma, head and neck, liver or kidney cancer.

The chain has TRBV5-1 and TRBJ2-5; TRBD1 matches 8 bases. Germline-derived CDR1 and CDR2 are SGHRS and YFSETQ. J was trimmed by 5 bases and V by 2 bases; bases with no gene match: 11. CDR3 length: 16 amino acids. CDR3 nucleotide sequence: TGCGCCAGCAGCTTCTACCCGACAGGGGCCGGGGAGACCCAGTACTTC. It yields the protein CASSFYPTGAGETQYF.

The chain has TRBV6-1 and TRBJ1-6; unclear D gene. Trimming took 6 bases from V and 10 from J, leaving 16 bases between them. This CDR3 spans 14 amino acids. Looked up from germline, CDR1 is MNHNS and CDR2 is SASEGT. The CDR3 coding sequence is TGTGCCAGCAGCGAGGGCCTTAACGGCTCACCCCTCCACTTT. This translates into CASSEGLNGSPLHF.

V usage is TRBV18 and J usage is TRBJ2-1; no reliable D call. Trimming pared 2 bases from V and 8 bases from J, leaving 7 bases between. The CDR3 sequence is 12 residues long. Germline CDR1 reads KGHSH; CDR2 reads LQKENI. This CDR3 is CASSPGRDEQFF. In DNA, the CDR3 is TGTGCCAGCTCACCAGGTAGGGATGAGCAGTTCTTC.

The chain has TRBV11-3 and TRBJ2-1; D gene unclear. This CDR3 contains 11 residues. Trimming removed 5 bases from V and 7 bases from J, with 6 bases in between. Germline V gene data show CDR1 as SGHNT and CDR2 as YENEEA. CDR3 sequence (DNA): TGTGCCAGCAGCAATAGAAATGAGCAGTTCTTC. It codes for CASSNRNEQFF.

This chain connects TRBV6-6 to TRBJ1-2; the D gene is possibly TRBD1 (5 bases). This CDR3 is 15 amino acids long. Trimming took off 5 bases at V and 2 bases at J, with 15 bases between the two ends. Per germline, CDR1 MNHNY and CDR2 SVGAGI (reference sequence). The CDR3 reads CASSIDRSLNYGYTF. CDR3 sequence (DNA): TGTGCCAGCAGTATTGACAGATCCCTCAACTATGGCTACACCTTC.

This clone was counted once. V and J are TRBV5-1 and TRBJ1-1, with D hard to call. CDR3 size: 14 residues. Germline V gene sequence: CDR1 SGHRS, CDR2 YFSETQ. V lost 4 bases, J lost 3 bases, and 13 bases lay in between. As DNA, the CDR3 is TGCGCCAGCAGCCGTCAAGAGATGGACACTGAAGCTTTCTTT. Translated, it gives CASSRQEMDTEAFF.

This clone was detected only once. The V call is TRBV5-1, the J call TRBJ1-1; D may be TRBD1 (6 bases). The V end was cut by 4 bases, the J end by 10 bases, with 26 bases between. Per germline, CDR1 SGHRS and CDR2 YFSETQ. The CDR3 sequence is 16 residues long. As DNA, the CDR3 is TGCGCCAGCAGCCAAGGACAGACAAACTATGAACTGGGAGCTTTCTTT. Residues: CASSQGQTNYELGAFF.

CDR3 sequence reads: CAWDRGYGYTF. The DNA for the CDR3 is TGTGCCTGGGATCGGGGCTATGGCTACACCTTC. The J gene is TRBJ1-2, the V gene TRBV30; D is ambiguous. Trimming took off 5 bases at V and 4 bases at J, with 8 bases between the two ends. This CDR3 has 11 residues. Germline assignment: CDR1 GTSNPN and CDR2 SVGIG (reference sequence).

This rearrangement joins TRBV7-9 to TRBJ1-5, with D maybe TRBD1 (6 bases). CDR3 length equals 17 residues. Between the trimmed V and J ends, which lost 4 bases and 0 bases, there was a span of 16 bases. Germline V lookup: CDR1 SEHNR, CDR2 FQNEAQ (reference sequence). This CDR3 is CASSSPGGGGSNQPQHF. CDR3 DNA: TGTGCCAGCAGCTCCCCCGGGGGCGGTGGTAGCAATCAGCCCCAGCATTTT. The complete variable domain, with remaining parts taken from reference TRBV7-9 and TRBJ1-5, reads DTGVSQNPRHKITKRGQNVTFRCDPISEHNRLYWYRQTLGQGPEFLTYFQNEAQLEKSRLLSDRFSAERPKGSFSTLEIQRTEQGDSAMYLCASSSPGGGGSNQPQHFGDGTRLSIL.

CDR3 bases: TGTGCCTGGAGTGGGACACAGGAGACCGGGGAGCTGTTTTTT. Translation gives CAWSGTQETGELFF. V and J are TRBV30 and TRBJ2-2; TRBD1 is a possible D gene (5 bases). The CDR3 totals 14 residues. Germline V gives CDR1 GTSNPN, CDR2 SVGIG (reference sequence). The germline V and J ends were trimmed by 1 base and 5 bases, with 11 bases remaining between them.

The chain has TRBV5-6 and TRBJ2-4, with 8 bases lining up with TRBD1. V was clipped by 8 bases and J by 1 base; unmatched bases: 20. The germline gives CDR1 SGHDT, CDR2 YYEEEE. This CDR3 is 19 amino acids long. The CDR3 DNA reads as TGTGCCAGTACCCTCGCCGGGACAGGCAGTTTGAATGCCAAAAACATTCAGTACTTC. This sequence encodes CASTLAGTGSLNAKNIQYF.

This clone was seen a few times. The chain carries TRBV7-8 and TRBJ2-7; the match to TRBD1 covers 7 bases. The V and J ends lost 1 base and 0 bases, in that order; junction bases with no gene match: 6. CDR1 is SGHVS and CDR2 is FQNEAQ in the germline V gene. The CDR3 spans 16 residues. CDR3 nucleotide sequence: TGTGCCAGCAGCTTAGAATCCGGGACAGCCTCCTACGAGCAGTACTTC. Protein product: CASSLESGTASYEQYF.

The chain couples TRBV19 to TRBJ2-3, with D possibly matching TRBD1 (8 bases). V lost 7 bases, J lost 2 bases, and 22 bases lay in between. Per germline, CDR1 LNHDA and CDR2 SQIVND (reference sequence). The CDR3 sequence is 17 residues long. CDR3: CASKSRGDRRYTDTQYF. For the CDR3, the DNA is TGTGCCAGTAAGAGTCGGGGGGACAGGAGGTACACAGATACGCAGTATTTT.

The chain joins TRBV6-5 to TRBJ2-5; D is possibly TRBD2 (5 bases). The length of the CDR3 is 13 residues. Deletions cut 2 bases from V and 5 bases from J, with 9 bases between. CDR1 MNHEY and CDR2 SVGAGI come from the germline V gene. The CDR3 sequence is CASSYHGEETQYF. The CDR3 DNA sequence: TGTGCCAGCAGTTACCATGGGGAGGAGACCCAGTACTTC.

The CDR3 bases are TGTGCCAGCAGTTACTCGGGGGCGGCTCCGACTGAAGCTTTCTTT. Translation gives CASSYSGAAPTEAFF. The chain uses TRBV6-5 and TRBJ1-1; D may be TRBD1 (6 bases). Germline lookup yields CDR1 MNHEY and CDR2 SVGAGI. Trimming took off 0 bases at V and 5 bases at J, with 13 bases between the two ends. There are 15 residues in the CDR3.

V usage is TRBV5-6 and J usage is TRBJ1-1, with TRBD1 identical over 7 bases. From germline, CDR1 is SGHDT and CDR2 YYEEEE. CDR3 size: 12 residues. J gave up 10 bases and V 4 bases, and 7 bases lay outside the gene matches. The CDR3: CASSADRVRAFF. CDR3 bases: TGTGCCAGCAGCGCAGACAGGGTTAGAGCTTTCTTT.

This rearrangement joins TRBV7-2 to TRBJ2-1, with 11 positions matching TRBD2. Looked up from germline, CDR1 is SGHTA and CDR2 is FQGNSA. Losses at the gene ends were 5 bases for V and 6 bases for J; bases not matched to a gene: 6. The CDR3 has 15 amino acids. The CDR3 sequence is CASSLVTSGINEQFF. The CDR3 coding sequence is TGTGCCAGCAGCCTTGTGACTAGCGGGATCAATGAGCAGTTCTTC.

The chain uses TRBV5-1 and TRBJ1-1; D remains ambiguous. Germline CDR1 SGHRS, CDR2 YFSETQ. V lost 3 bases and J lost 11, with 20 bases in between. The CDR3 extends over 14 amino acids. The CDR3 DNA follows: TGCGCCAGCAGCTCCAACTCGGACGGAATGATGGCTTTCTTT. This sequence encodes CASSSNSDGMMAFF.

V is TRBV5-1 and J is TRBJ2-3, with D possibly matching TRBD1 (6 bases). This CDR3 contains 15 residues. Trimming stripped 7 bases from V and 2 bases from J, with 17 bases between. CDR1 and CDR2 (germline): SGHRS, YFSETQ. CDR3 sequence (DNA): TGCGCCAGCCTTAGCAGGGGCCAGTCCACAGATACGCAGTATTTT. This codes for CASLSRGQSTDTQYF.

V usage is TRBV19 and J usage is TRBJ2-7; either TRBD1 or TRBD2 may supply D (5 bases each). Trimming left V 3 bases short and J 6 bases short, with 12 bases between. CDR3 size: 13 residues. Germline CDR1 and CDR2: LNHDA and SQIVND (reference sequence). In DNA, the CDR3 is TGTGCCAGTAGTATCGGGGCGAAGGCCGAGCAGTACTTC. Amino acid sequence: CASSIGAKAEQYF. Combining the CDR3 with reference TRBV19 and TRBJ2-7 gives the whole variable domain DGGITQSPKYLFRKEGQNVTLSCEQNLNHDAMYWYRQDPGQGLRLIYYSQIVNDFQKGDIAEGYSVSREKKESFPLTVTSAQKNPTAFYLCASSIGAKAEQYFGPGTRLTVT.